This T cell receptor beta chain emerged from a study of blood T cell repertoires in COVID-19. This clone was seen a single time. Clones were sequenced by immunoSEQ multiplex PCR, and TCRdb holds only the in-frame ones, with some missing. The data contain fewer than 300,000 clones, approximately 89% of them singletons. The CDR3 loop spans 16 amino acids. V was clipped by 0 bases and J by 13 bases; unmatched bases: 12. The germline V gene encodes CDR1 SGHRS and CDR2 YFSETQ. This clonotype was obtained from a woman aged 25 to 39 with COVID-19, enrolled during active disease. The V call is TRBV5-1, the J call TRBJ1-6; TRBD1 agrees at 8 bases. The specimen was peripheral blood. In nucleotides, the CDR3 is TGCGCCAGCAGCTTGGATGTCAGGGGGCCCGAATCGCCCCTCCACTTT. Translating gives CASSLDVRGPESPLHF.